A single sample is the source of the 27 T cell receptor beta chains below, sequenced in a study of T cell responses to AZD1222 COVID-19 vaccine. The repertoire was sequenced with immunoSEQ multiplex PCR; TCRdb's copy has only in-frame clones and lacks some. The table includes about 85,000 clones, 85% detected once. Sequenced here: peripheral blood, sampled 28 days after the second AZD1222 dose. These receptors originate from an adult who received the AZD1222 COVID-19 vaccine.

V is TRBV21-1 and J is TRBJ2-3; the D call of TRBD2 is as the table states it, not checked on the DNA. TRBV21-1 counts as a pseudogene. This CDR3 comprises 16 residues. CDR3 DNA sequence: TGTGCCAGCAGCAAAGGTCCCAGCGATGGCACAGATACGCAGTATTTT. Protein: CASSKGPSDGTDTQYF.

The J gene is TRBJ1-5, the V gene TRBV28, with 7 positions matching TRBD1. Germline CDR1 and CDR2: MDHEN and SYDVKM. J gave up 0 bases and V 6 bases, and 2 bases lay outside the gene matches. The CDR3 runs to 14 residues. CDR3 DNA: TGTGCCAGCAGCCAGGGGGGTAGCAATCAGCCCCAGCATTTT. Protein product: CASSQGGSNQPQHF.

V is TRBV3-1 (or the pseudogene TRBV3-2) and J is TRBJ1-6; D uncertain. The CDR3 covers 15 residues. From germline, CDR1 is LGHDT and CDR2 YNNKEL (reference sequence). The ends were cut back, 3 bases at V and 8 bases at J, with 14 bases in the middle. CDR3 bases: TGTGCCAGCAGCCATGGGTCCTCTCCTGATTCACCCCTCCACTTT. This sequence encodes CASSHGSSPDSPLHF.

The DNA of the CDR3 is TGTGCCAGTAGTGGACTAGCGGGAGAGACCCAGTACTTC. Translation: CASSGLAGETQYF. This chain uses TRBV19 with TRBJ2-5; 11 bases fit TRBD2. Trimming at V came to 5 bases and at J to 4 bases, leaving 0 bases not matched to a gene. CDR1 is LNHDA, CDR2 SQIVND, per germline (reference sequence). This CDR3 region has 13 residues.

The chain links TRBV19 to TRBJ1-2; D is undetermined. The CDR3 runs to 14 residues. Germline values: CDR1 LNHDA, CDR2 SQIVND (reference sequence). Trimming left V 6 bases short and J 8 bases short, with 19 bases between. The CDR3 region is CASSLVDLGGGYTF. The CDR3 region has the DNA TGTGCCAGTAGCCTCGTGGACTTAGGAGGGGGCTACACCTTC.

V gene TRBV2 combines with J gene TRBJ2-7; 12 bases agree with TRBD2. Unmatched junction bases numbered 10, after V lost 6 bases and J lost 4 bases. This CDR3 contains 16 residues. Germline V gives CDR1 SNHLY, CDR2 FYNNEI. In nucleotides, the CDR3 is TGTGCCAGCAGGAGGGATCTAGCGGGAGGGGTGTACGAGCAGTACTTC. This codes for CASRRDLAGGVYEQYF.

This chain's CDR3 is CSVERGTSGRGTQYF. The CDR3 DNA reads TGCAGCGTTGAGAGAGGGACTAGCGGGAGGGGGACCCAGTACTTC. This sequence joins TRBV29-1 and TRBJ2-5, with TRBD2 identical over 16 bases. The junction had 5 bases not matched to a gene; V was cut back by 3 bases and J by 7 bases. CDR1 is SQVTM, CDR2 ANQGSEA, per germline. The CDR3 consists of 15 residues.

V and J are TRBV3-1 (or the pseudogene TRBV3-2) and TRBJ1-2; 7 nucleotides match TRBD1. The CDR3 is 14 amino acids. The ends lost 4 bases at V and 7 bases at J; junction bases unmatched: 9. Germline V gives CDR1 LGHDT, CDR2 YNNKEL (reference sequence). In DNA, the CDR3 is TGTGCCAGCAGCCCCGAGGGACAGTTAGTTGGCTACACCTTC. This codes for CASSPEGQLVGYTF.

This CDR3 is CASSFVDTQYF. The CDR3, as DNA: TGTGCCAGCAGTTTCGTTGATACGCAGTATTTT. V gene TRBV12-3 or TRBV12-4 combines with J gene TRBJ2-3, with unresolved D. The V and J ends lost 3 bases and 6 bases respectively, with 4 bases between them. The CDR3 spans 11 residues.

J is TRBJ1-1 and V is TRBV3-1 (or the pseudogene TRBV3-2); the D gene is possibly TRBD1 (6 bases). The germline V and J ends were trimmed by 8 bases and 1 base, with 11 bases remaining between them. The CDR3 has 13 amino acids. Germline loops: CDR1 LGHDT, CDR2 YNNKEL (reference sequence). CDR3 loop: CASGLQGNTEAFF. CDR3 in DNA: TGTGCCAGCGGGTTACAGGGGAACACTGAAGCTTTCTTT.

This sequence joins TRBV5-5 and TRBJ2-1; possibly TRBD2 for D (6 bases). Germline loops: CDR1 SGHKS, CDR2 YYEKEE (reference sequence). CDR3 length: 18 amino acids. V lost 2 bases to trimming and J lost 4 bases, with 22 bases between them. The CDR3: CASSFQSLSGDLYNEQFF. CDR3 DNA sequence: TGTGCCAGCAGCTTTCAATCCCTTAGCGGAGATCTTTACAATGAGCAGTTCTTC. Looking up the rest from reference TRBV5-5 and TRBJ2-1 gives the full variable domain: DAGVTQSPTHLIKTRGQQVTLRCSPISGHKSVSWYQQVLGQGPQFIFQYYEKEERGRGNFPDRFSARQFPNYSSELNVNALLLGDSALYLCASSFQSLSGDLYNEQFFGPGTRLTVL.

The J gene is TRBJ1-1, the V gene TRBV7-3, with D perhaps TRBD1 (6 bases). CDR1 is SGHTA and CDR2 is FQGTGA in the germline V gene. This CDR3 region has 13 residues. Between the trimmed V and J ends, which lost 8 bases and 1 base, there was a span of 11 bases. CDR3 region: CASAGTRNTEAFF. The CDR3 DNA reads TGTGCCAGCGCAGGGACAAGGAACACTGAAGCTTTCTTT.

V is TRBV19 and J is TRBJ2-1, with D possibly TRBD2 on 6 matching bases. The CDR3 is made up of 13 amino acids. Per germline, CDR1 LNHDA and CDR2 SQIVND (reference sequence). The ends were cut back, 7 bases at V and 8 bases at J, with 15 bases in the middle. The CDR3 protein is CASKTGGDHEQFF. CDR3 bases: TGTGCCAGTAAAACCGGGGGAGATCATGAGCAGTTCTTC.

The rearrangement uses TRBV2 and TRBJ1-2, with D tentatively TRBD1 (6 bases). CDR1 is SNHLY, CDR2 FYNNEI, per germline. V shed 6 bases and J shed 8 bases, with 19 bases lying between them. The CDR3 contains 14 residues. The CDR3 sequence: CASREQGPSNGYTF. The CDR3, as DNA: TGTGCCAGCAGAGAACAGGGCCCGAGTAACGGCTACACCTTC.

This clone was counted between two and nine times. The chain recombines TRBV7-6 with TRBJ1-3; weak D call: TRBD1 (6 bases). Per the germline V gene, CDR1 is SGHVS and CDR2 is FNYEAQ. The ends were cut back, 0 bases at V and 1 base at J, with 10 bases in the middle. The CDR3 loop spans 16 amino acids. The CDR3 protein is CASSLAWGQSGNTIYF. The DNA for the CDR3 is TGTGCCAGCAGCTTAGCGTGGGGGCAATCTGGAAACACCATATATTTT. Based on the CDR3 plus reference TRBV7-6 and TRBJ1-3, the full variable domain is GAGVSQSPRYKVTKRGQDVALRCDPISGHVSLYWYRQALGQGPEFLTYFNYEAQQDKSGLPNDRFSAERPEGSISTLTIQRTEQRDSAMYRCASSLAWGQSGNTIYFGEGSWLTVV.

The chain couples TRBV6-5 to TRBJ2-1; D is unresolved. The germline V gene encodes CDR1 MNHEY and CDR2 SVGAGI. The ends were cut back, 6 bases at V and 0 bases at J, with 6 bases in the middle. The CDR3 has 13 amino acids. The CDR3, as DNA: TGTGCCAGCAGGGCTAGCTCCTACAATGAGCAGTTCTTC. Amino acid sequence: CASRASSYNEQFF.

This chain links TRBV6-6 with TRBJ1-5, with TRBD1 matching 8 bases. J was trimmed by 3 bases and V by 5 bases; bases with no gene match: 12. The CDR3 spans 17 residues. Germline CDR1 and CDR2: MNHNY and SVGAGI (reference sequence). The CDR3 reads CASSQGAHSPANQPQHF. CDR3 sequence (DNA): TGTGCCAGCAGTCAGGGGGCGCACAGTCCCGCCAATCAGCCCCAGCATTTT.

V gene TRBV9 combines with J gene TRBJ1-3; no clear D. Germline V gives CDR1 SGDLS, CDR2 YYNGEE. This CDR3 has 15 residues. V gave up 0 bases and J gave up 0 bases, with 7 bases separating them. The CDR3 protein is CASSVAPVSGNTIYF. Written as DNA, the CDR3 is TGTGCCAGCAGCGTAGCGCCAGTCTCTGGAAACACCATATATTTT.

The chain recombines TRBV18 with TRBJ2-3, with D possibly called TRBD1 or TRBD2 (5 bases each). V was shortened by 6 bases and J by 3 bases, with 19 bases between the two germline ends. This CDR3 contains 16 residues. Germline V gene sequence: CDR1 KGHSH, CDR2 LQKENI. This CDR3 reads CASSSPLRGDTDTQYF. CDR3 DNA: TGTGCCAGCTCCTCCCCCTTGAGGGGAGATACAGATACGCAGTATTTT.

The J gene is TRBJ1-1, the V gene TRBV18; D not certain. V lost 4 bases and J lost 5, with 14 bases in between. Germline V lookup: CDR1 KGHSH, CDR2 LQKENI. This CDR3 spans 14 amino acids. As DNA, the CDR3 is TGTGCCAGCTCACTCGACCTAGGGCGGACTGAAGCTTTCTTT. This sequence encodes CASSLDLGRTEAFF.

The chain employs TRBV7-3 and TRBJ2-3; D might be TRBD2 (7 bases). Trimming removed 5 bases at V and 2 bases at J, with 14 bases between. The CDR3 sequence is 15 residues long. Looked up from germline, CDR1 is SGHTA and CDR2 is FQGTGA. CDR3 nucleotides: TGTGCCAGCAGCACCTGGGGGGGGCCCACAGATACGCAGTATTTT. Translating gives CASSTWGGPTDTQYF. Full variable domain (outside the CDR3, taken from reference TRBV7-3 and TRBJ2-3): GAGVSQTPSNKVTEKGKYVELRCDPISGHTALYWYRQSLGQGPEFLIYFQGTGAADDSGLPNDRFFAVRPEGSVSTLKIQRTERGDSAVYLCASSTWGGPTDTQYFGPGTRLTVL.

The chain is built from TRBV5-8 and TRBJ2-1; TRBD1 agrees at 7 bases. The CDR3 is 14 amino acids. The J segment lost 7 bases and the V segment lost 0 bases, leaving 4 bases of the junction unmatched. Germline CDR1 and CDR2: SGHTS and YDEGEE. CDR3 sequence (DNA): TGTGCCAGCAGCTTGGTGGGACAGCCGAATGAGCAGTTCTTC. Residues: CASSLVGQPNEQFF.

This chain links TRBV28 with TRBJ2-7; D is uncertain. Trimming shortened V by 4 bases and J by 12 bases, and 13 bases separated the two germline ends. Germline CDR1 is MDHEN and CDR2 is SYDVKM. This CDR3 has 11 residues. CDR3 sequence: CASSSGSSPYF. In DNA form, the CDR3 reads TGTGCCAGCAGTTCCGGCAGCAGCCCGTACTTC.

V gene TRBV19 combines with J gene TRBJ2-3; TRBD2 agrees at 7 bases. CDR1 is LNHDA, CDR2 SQIVND, per germline (reference sequence). The CDR3 is made up of 16 amino acids. V lost 5 bases, J lost 2 bases, and 10 bases stayed unmatched. The CDR3 reads CASSRTSDSYTDTQYF. The CDR3 DNA sequence: TGTGCCAGTAGTCGAACTAGCGACTCCTACACAGATACGCAGTATTTT.

The chain has TRBV9 and TRBJ2-3, with D possibly being TRBD2 (5 bases). The CDR3 spans 16 residues. CDR1 SGDLS and CDR2 YYNGEE come from the germline V gene. Trimming stripped 0 bases from V and 1 base from J, with 12 bases between. The CDR3 region is CASSVAGAERTDTQYF. CDR3 coding DNA: TGTGCCAGCAGCGTAGCCGGAGCGGAACGCACAGATACGCAGTATTTT.

This rearrangement joins TRBV7-2 to TRBJ1-1; TRBD1 agrees at 8 bases. With 7 bases clipped from V and 0 bases from J, the junction kept 16 bases outside the gene matches. CDR3 length: 18 residues. Looked up from germline, CDR1 is SGHTA and CDR2 is FQGNSA. CDR3 residues: CASILRTGKGQMNTEAFF. The CDR3 nucleotides are TGTGCCAGCATCTTGCGGACAGGGAAGGGCCAAATGAACACTGAAGCTTTCTTT.

This sequence joins TRBV3-1 (or the pseudogene TRBV3-2) and TRBJ1-4; a weak D match, TRBD1 (6 bases). The CDR3 extends over 15 amino acids. Germline CDR1 reads LGHDT; CDR2 reads YNNKEL (reference sequence). V dropped 1 base and J dropped 5 bases, with 11 bases sitting between them. The CDR3 DNA reads TGTGCCAGCAGCCAAGCGGACAGACTAAATGAAAAACTGTTTTTT. The encoded protein is CASSQADRLNEKLFF.